What follows are 13 T cell receptor beta chains derived from one specimen sequenced in a study of T cell responses to AZD1222 COVID-19 vaccine. The protocol was immunoSEQ multiplex PCR, while the TCRdb copy is restricted to in-frame clones and leaves out a portion. Here the sample spans approximately 130,000 clones, roughly 93% being singletons. The sequencing here drew on peripheral blood, taken on day 0 of AZD1222 vaccination. The receptors were gathered from an adult in good health.

J is TRBJ1-1 and V is TRBV5-1, with D maybe TRBD1 (6 bases). The V and J ends lost 0 bases and 0 bases respectively, with 9 bases between them. The CDR3 is made up of 15 amino acids. CDR1 SGHRS and CDR2 YFSETQ come from the germline V gene. As DNA, the CDR3 is TGCGCCAGCAGCTTGGAGGGACACTTGAACACTGAAGCTTTCTTT. Translation gives CASSLEGHLNTEAFF.

The gene calls are TRBV28 and TRBJ1-4; the D is unclear. The germline gives CDR1 MDHEN, CDR2 SYDVKM. Trimming pared 3 bases from V and 7 bases from J, leaving 15 bases between. The CDR3 is 15 amino acids. CDR3 protein: CASSFNGRAGEKLFF. CDR3 DNA: TGTGCCAGCAGTTTTAACGGACGCGCGGGTGAAAAACTGTTTTTT.

In its sample, this clone was seen once. The V and J genes are TRBV28 and TRBJ2-1; no reliable D call. Germline lookup yields CDR1 MDHEN and CDR2 SYDVKM. Deletions cut 5 bases from V and 9 bases from J, with 8 bases between. The CDR3 sequence is 11 residues long. Here the CDR3 reads CASSATSEQFF. In DNA form, the CDR3 reads TGTGCCAGCAGTGCCACGAGTGAGCAGTTCTTC.

A few counts support this clone. The chain links TRBV7-9 to TRBJ1-5, with D possibly matching TRBD1 (6 bases). In germline, CDR1 is SEHNR, CDR2 FQNEAQ (reference sequence). This CDR3 contains 15 residues. Trimming took 1 base from V and 0 from J, leaving 7 bases between them. Written as DNA, the CDR3 is TGTGCCAGCAGCTTAGGGACAGCTAGCAATCAGCCCCAGCATTTT. Translating it yields CASSLGTASNQPQHF.

This clone came up a few times. The chain uses TRBV5-6 and TRBJ2-2, with D tentatively TRBD2 (5 bases). Looked up from germline, CDR1 is SGHDT and CDR2 is YYEEEE. There are 15 residues in the CDR3. The germline V and J ends were trimmed by 2 bases and 2 bases, with 10 bases remaining between them. CDR3 region: CASSFVRENTGELFF. CDR3 coding DNA: TGTGCCAGCAGCTTTGTACGGGAAAACACCGGGGAGCTGTTTTTT.

The V call is TRBV4-3, the J call TRBJ1-6; D call uncertain. This CDR3 spans 15 amino acids. CDR1 and CDR2 (germline): LGHNA, YSLEER. V was trimmed by 0 bases and J by 7 bases, leaving 10 bases between them. The CDR3, as DNA: TGCGCCAGCAGCCAAGATCATGCTGGGAATTCACCCCTCCACTTT. This translates into CASSQDHAGNSPLHF.

The CDR3: CASSSLAGGFEQYF. CDR3 nucleotide sequence: TGTGCCAGCAGCTCACTAGCGGGAGGCTTTGAGCAGTACTTC. The chain combines TRBV7-2 with TRBJ2-7, with 12 nucleotides matching TRBD2. Germline V gene sequence: CDR1 SGHTA, CDR2 FQGNSA. With V trimmed by 4 bases and J by 7 bases, 5 bases remained unmatched. The CDR3 extends over 14 amino acids.

This rearrangement joins TRBV7-2 to TRBJ1-4, with no clear D. Between the trimmed V and J ends, which lost 1 base and 14 bases, there was a span of 11 bases. Looked up from germline, CDR1 is SGHTA and CDR2 is FQGNSA. The CDR3 extends over 12 amino acids. In DNA form, the CDR3 reads TGTGCCAGCAGCTTAGAGGCAGGCGGGCTGTTTTTT. This codes for CASSLEAGGLFF. The complete variable domain, with remaining parts taken from reference TRBV7-2 and TRBJ1-4, reads GAGVSQSPSNKVTEKGKDVELRCDPISGHTALYWYRQSLGQGLEFLIYFQGNSAPDKSGLPSDRFSAERTGGSVSTLTIQRTQQEDSAVYLCASSLEAGGLFFGSGTQLSVL.

The genes are TRBV19 and TRBJ1-5; tentatively, D is TRBD1 (5 bases). The V end lost 1 base, the J end lost 4 bases, and 11 bases lay between the germline ends. CDR3 length: 15 amino acids. Germline values: CDR1 LNHDA, CDR2 SQIVND (reference sequence). CDR3 bases: TGTGCCAGTAGTATAGGGAGGGGCCCAAATCAGCCCCAGCATTTT. This codes for CASSIGRGPNQPQHF.

This chain connects TRBV4-2 to TRBJ1-1; possible D gene TRBD1, 5 bases. CDR3 size: 16 residues. V dropped 0 bases and J dropped 1 base, with 12 bases sitting between them. Germline CDR1 reads LGHNA; CDR2 reads YNFKEQ. For the CDR3, the DNA is TGTGCCAGCAGCCAAGATGGGGCAGGGACGAACACTGAAGCTTTCTTT. Translation: CASSQDGAGTNTEAFF.

V and J are TRBV5-4 and TRBJ2-7, with 7 bases that match TRBD2. The V segment lost 0 bases and the J segment 2 bases; nucleotides outside the gene matches: 2. Per the germline V gene, CDR1 is SGHNT and CDR2 is YYREEE (reference sequence). This CDR3 has 14 residues. The CDR3 DNA reads as TGTGCCAGCAGCTTGGGACTAGCTCCCTACGAGCAGTACTTC. This gives the protein CASSLGLAPYEQYF.

The chain uses TRBV28 and TRBJ1-2; the D gene is possibly TRBD1 (6 bases). V lost 2 bases to trimming and J lost 4 bases, with 11 bases between them. CDR1 is MDHEN, CDR2 SYDVKM, per germline. This CDR3 has 14 amino acids. The CDR3 loop reads CASSLEGEVYGYTF. The DNA for the CDR3 is TGTGCCAGCAGTTTAGAGGGGGAAGTCTATGGCTACACCTTC.

This chain connects TRBV7-8 to TRBJ1-1, with a tentative D call TRBD1 (5 bases). CDR1 is SGHVS, CDR2 FQNEAQ, per germline. Trimming removed 3 bases from V and 5 bases from J, with 13 bases in between. The CDR3 covers 14 residues. CDR3 loop: CASSFQTVGTEAFF. DNA for the CDR3: TGTGCCAGCAGCTTCCAGACAGTGGGAACTGAAGCTTTCTTT.